This T cell receptor beta chain was obtained from a study of early T cells in non-severe SARS-CoV-2 infection. The table lists this clonotype with many counts. Each CDR3 protein is one row after TCRdb ran MiXCR on the 5' RACE reads. Of some 40,000 distinct CDR3 sequences in the sample, around 4% were seen once. Germline trimming cut 11 bases from V and 5 bases from J; bases unmatched to any gene: 9. The CDR3 has 14 amino acids. CDR1 ENHRY and CDR2 SYGVKD come from the germline V gene. This TCR was sampled from an adult who was a healthcare worker with PCR-confirmed SARS-CoV-2 infection or an uninfected control (not recorded which). Material: whole blood. This sequence joins TRBV10-3 and TRBJ1-4, with 9 bases aligning to TRBD1. The CDR3 DNA is TGTGCCTCGTCTCCCGGGACAGGGAATGAAAAACTGTTTTTT. This gives the protein CASSPGTGNEKLFF.